This TCR beta chain was profiled in a study of PD-1 blockade in classical Hodgkin lymphoma. Relapse after autologous stem cell transplantation occurred in every patient, and brentuximab vedotin exposure varied. Complete response, partial response or progressive disease was recorded as best response. TCRdb's copy holds only in-frame clones and misses some; the assay was immunoSEQ multiplex PCR. The sample lists some 13,000 clones, roughly 80% occurring once. General study results and limits: There was a significant rise in CD4+ TCR diversity by C4D1, with no such rise for CD8+.

Points on this clone: Its antigen remains unidentified.

CDR1 and CDR2 (germline): MNHEY, SMNVEV (reference sequence). V shed 1 base, J shed 4 bases, and the junction held 3 bases outside the gene matches. The CDR3 spans 15 residues. Sequenced here: peripheral blood mononuclear cells (PBMCs), sampled at baseline. This TCR was sampled from a human donor with classical Hodgkin lymphoma. The chain combines TRBV27 with TRBJ1-3, with 8 bases fitting TRBD1. CDR3: CASSLYQGAGNTIYF. CDR3 DNA: TGTGCCAGCAGTTTATACCAGGGGGCCGGAAACACCATATATTTT.